The T cell receptor beta chain described here comes from a study of T-cell memory formation after mild COVID-19. Study-wide findings and caveats: Mostly located in CM and EM were contracting CD4+ clones, with contracting CD8+ clones located in EMRA. A balance of CD4 and CD8 characterized clones contracting day 15 to 85, whereas later expanders leaned CD4+.

It was 5'RACE with constant-segment primers that produced the TCR alpha and TCR beta cDNA libraries, which carried sample barcodes and UMIs. TCRdb analysed the 5' RACE reads with MiXCR anew, one entry per CDR3 protein. The sample carries 300,000 to 400,000 distinct CDR3 sequences, 25% to 30% recorded once. The germline V gene encodes CDR1 MNHEY and CDR2 SMNVEV (reference sequence). The CDR3 covers 13 residues. V lost 7 bases and J lost 6; bases outside the gene matches: 7. This clonotype showed up just a few times. Its specificity is not known. This sequence was found in an adult woman who had mild COVID-19 (a few samples of this study predate the infection). Cell type and time point are not known. The sequenced sample was PBMCs or a T cell subset sorted from them (not recorded which). The chain is built from TRBV27 and TRBJ2-7; 9 bases align to TRBD1. CDR3 DNA: TGTGCCAGCACCCGGGACAGGGTGAGCGAGCAGTACTTC. Encoded protein: CASTRDRVSEQYF.